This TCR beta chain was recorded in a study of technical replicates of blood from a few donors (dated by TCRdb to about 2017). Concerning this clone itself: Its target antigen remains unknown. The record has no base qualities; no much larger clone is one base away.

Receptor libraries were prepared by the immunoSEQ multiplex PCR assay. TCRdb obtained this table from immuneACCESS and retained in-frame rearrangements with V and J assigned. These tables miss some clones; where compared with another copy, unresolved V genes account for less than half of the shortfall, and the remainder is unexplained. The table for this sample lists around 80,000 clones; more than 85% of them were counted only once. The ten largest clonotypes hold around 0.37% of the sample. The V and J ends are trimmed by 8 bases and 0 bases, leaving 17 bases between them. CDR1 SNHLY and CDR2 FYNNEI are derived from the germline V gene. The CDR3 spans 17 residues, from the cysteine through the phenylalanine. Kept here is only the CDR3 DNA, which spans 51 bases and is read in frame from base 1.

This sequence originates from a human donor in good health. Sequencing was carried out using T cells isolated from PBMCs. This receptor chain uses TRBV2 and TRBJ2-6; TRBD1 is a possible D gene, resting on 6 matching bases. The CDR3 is CASQDRLIYSGANVLTF. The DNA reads TGTGCCAGCCAGGACAGATTAATTTACTCTGGGGCCAACGTCCTGACTTTC.